The 30 T cell receptor beta chains listed next were all sequenced from one sample in a study of shared clonotypes between healthy human individuals (dated by TCRdb to about 2020). For the CD8 naive samples, CD45RO-negative cells were positively selected for CCR7, yielding a CD45RA+CCR7+ population from which TemRA cells were excluded. The library was made by the immunoSEQ multiplex PCR assay. TCRdb carries this immuneACCESS record with in-frame sequences only. Its versions omit some clonotypes, under half of them owing to an unresolved V gene in the studies checked, with the rest unexplained. Here the sample has 1.5 million to 2.5 million clones; approximately 94% occur a single time. 1.2% of the sample goes to the ten largest clones. Specimen: naive CD8+ T cells sorted from blood. Interpreted using the paper, the cell subset or site label stands for: CD45RA+CCR7+. The source is a man between 18 and 29 years old in good health.

A remark on this clone: The sample has other DNA sequences that encode this CDR3 too. The rearrangement joins TRBV4-2 to TRBJ2-3, with D unclear. This CDR3 has 13 residues. Germline values: CDR1 LGHNA, CDR2 YNFKEQ. The V end was cut by 0 bases, the J end by 2 bases, with 3 bases between. This CDR3 reads CASSQDLTDTQYF. CDR3 nucleotide sequence: TGTGCCAGCAGCCAAGACCTCACAGATACGCAGTATTTT.

The V and J genes are TRBV11-2 and TRBJ2-7, with TRBD2 identical over 10 bases. V lost 3 bases, J lost 7 bases, and 9 bases stayed unmatched. The CDR3 spans 15 residues. Germline loops: CDR1 SGHAT, CDR2 FQNNGV. CDR3 residues: CASSFMSGRAGEQYF. Here the CDR3 DNA reads TGTGCCAGCAGCTTCATGAGCGGGAGGGCCGGGGAGCAGTACTTC.

This clone has a single count. The V gene is TRBV30, the J gene TRBJ2-1; D is uncertain. The CDR3 runs 14 residues. Germline loops: CDR1 GTSNPN, CDR2 SVGIG (reference sequence). V dropped 5 bases and J dropped 5 bases, with 16 bases sitting between them. The CDR3 is CAWGRQAGHNEQFF. The CDR3 DNA reads TGTGCCTGGGGCCGTCAGGCAGGCCACAATGAGCAGTTCTTC.

This sequence joins TRBV15 and TRBJ1-2, with D tentatively TRBD1 (5 bases). The length of the CDR3 is 15 residues. The V gene's germline CDR1 is LNHNV and CDR2 YYDKDF (reference sequence). V lost 0 bases and J 1 base, leaving 9 bases between the germline ends. The CDR3 reads CATSRDRGFNYGYTF. In nucleotides, the CDR3 is TGTGCCACCAGCAGAGATCGGGGGTTTAACTATGGCTACACCTTC.

This CDR3 is CASSSGRPRLAGDGGSNEQYF. CDR3 sequence (DNA): TGCGCCAGCAGCTCGGGGCGACCACGACTAGCGGGAGACGGTGGTTCCAACGAGCAGTACTTC. This chain joins TRBV5-1 and TRBJ2-7; TRBD2 matches at 12 bases. The germline CDR1 and CDR2 sequences are SGHRS and YFSETQ. Trimming removed 3 bases from V and 5 bases from J; junction bases left unmatched: 24. This CDR3 has 21 amino acids.

A single count supports this clone. This chain connects TRBV7-9 to TRBJ2-4; 7 bases map to TRBD1. Trimming removed 1 base from V and 6 bases from J; junction bases left unmatched: 9. The length of the CDR3 is 16 residues. Germline values: CDR1 SEHNR, CDR2 FQNEAQ (reference sequence). The chain's CDR3 is CASSLEGAGFRNIQYF. CDR3 nucleotides: TGTGCCAGCAGCTTAGAGGGGGCAGGGTTTAGAAACATTCAGTACTTC.

For this clone: Other DNA sequences in this sample translate to the same CDR3. This chain uses TRBV28 with TRBJ2-7; D gene unclear. Trimming took off 3 bases at V and 0 bases at J, with 6 bases between the two ends. The CDR3 contains 13 residues. CDR1 is MDHEN, CDR2 SYDVKM, per germline. DNA for the CDR3: TGTGCCAGCAGTTTTGCTAGCTCCTACGAGCAGTACTTC. It is translated as CASSFASSYEQYF.

The gene calls are TRBV4-1 and TRBJ2-5, with a possible D match to TRBD2 (7 bases). Germline-derived CDR1 and CDR2 are MGHRA and YSYEKL. V was clipped by 0 bases and J by 9 bases, with 23 bases between them. The CDR3 loop spans 17 amino acids. The DNA of the CDR3 is TGCGCCAGCAGCCAAGATCCCGGACTAGGGGACACAGAAGCCCAGTACTTC. Protein: CASSQDPGLGDTEAQYF.

The V gene is TRBV4-3, the J gene TRBJ2-5; D remains ambiguous. The CDR3 runs 13 residues. Germline V gives CDR1 LGHNA, CDR2 YSLEER. Trimming took 4 bases from V and 5 from J, leaving 11 bases between them. The CDR3 sequence: CASSLGVGETQYF. DNA of the CDR3: TGCGCCAGCAGCCTCGGTGTAGGGGAGACCCAGTACTTC.

J is TRBJ1-5 and V is TRBV29-1; 7 nucleotides agree with TRBD1. The length of the CDR3 is 13 residues. Germline-derived CDR1 and CDR2 are SQVTM and ANQGSEA. V trimming: 6 bases; J trimming: 0 bases; junction bases outside the gene matches: 2. Here the CDR3 DNA reads TGCAGCGTCGGGACAGATAGCAATCAGCCCCAGCATTTT. Translation gives CSVGTDSNQPQHF. Full variable domain (remainder filled in from reference TRBV29-1 and TRBJ1-5): SAVISQKPSRDICQRGTSLTIQCQVDSQVTMMFWYRQQPGQSLTLIATANQGSEATYESGFVIDKFPISRPNLTFSTLTVSNMSPEDSSIYLCSVGTDSNQPQHFGDGTRLSIL.

Worth noting for this clone: Other DNA sequences in the sample encode the same CDR3. The chain combines TRBV27 with TRBJ2-7, with D maybe TRBD2 (5 bases). Germline lookup yields CDR1 MNHEY and CDR2 SMNVEV (reference sequence). V lost 2 bases and J lost 2, with 7 bases in between. The CDR3 spans 13 residues. DNA for the CDR3: TGTGCCAGCAGTTTACTCGGGGCCTACGAGCAGTACTTC. This gives the protein CASSLLGAYEQYF.

The genes are TRBV27 and TRBJ2-6, with D perhaps matching TRBD1 (5 bases). CDR1 is MNHEY and CDR2 is SMNVEV in the germline V gene (reference sequence). The CDR3 sequence is 16 residues long. V dropped 7 bases and J dropped 0 bases, with 13 bases sitting between them. The CDR3 region is CASKGLRSSGANVLTF. The DNA for the CDR3 is TGTGCCAGCAAGGGGCTTAGGAGCTCTGGGGCCAACGTCCTGACTTTC.

This sequence joins TRBV2 and TRBJ2-7; 7 positions agree with TRBD2. The length of the CDR3 is 16 residues. The V segment lost 6 bases and the J segment 4 bases; nucleotides outside the gene matches: 15. Germline V gene data show CDR1 as SNHLY and CDR2 as FYNNEI. The CDR3 loop reads CASRGGIGQTPYEQYF. The CDR3 DNA reads as TGTGCCAGCAGGGGAGGGATAGGCCAGACACCTTACGAGCAGTACTTC.

CDR3 coding DNA: TGCGCCAGCAGCTCCGCCCAGGGGCGCAGGGAGACCCAGTACTTC. Its translation: CASSSAQGRRETQYF. The chain employs TRBV5-1 and TRBJ2-5; TRBD1 might be the D (6 bases). Germline CDR1 and CDR2: SGHRS and YFSETQ. This CDR3 is 15 amino acids long. V lost 3 bases, J lost 5 bases, and 17 bases lay in between.

The chain joins TRBV6-6 to TRBJ2-7, with 7 bases aligning to TRBD2. The CDR3 contains 14 residues. Germline V CDR1 and CDR2: MNHNY, SVGAGI (reference sequence). After removal of 2 bases from V and 5 bases from J, the junction contained 6 bases not matched to a gene. CDR3 bases: TGTGCCAGCAGTTACGAGAGCGGGGTAGACGAGCAGTACTTC. It specifies CASSYESGVDEQYF.

This clone has a handful of counts. The gene calls are TRBV19 and TRBJ1-1, with unresolved D. Germline V gene lookup returns CDR1 LNHDA and CDR2 SQIVND (reference sequence). The CDR3 loop spans 13 amino acids. The V end was cut by 10 bases, the J end by 0 bases, with 12 bases between. The CDR3: CATTTTLNTEAFF. For the CDR3, the DNA is TGTGCCACCACGACAACTCTGAACACTGAAGCTTTCTTT.

The rearrangement links TRBV5-6 to TRBJ2-7; no clear D. CDR1 and CDR2 (germline): SGHDT, YYEEEE. V lost 1 base, J lost 3 bases, and 11 bases lay in between. The CDR3 runs 14 residues. The CDR3 DNA reads as TGTGCCAGCAGCTTGTGGAACGGCCTCTACGAGCAGTACTTC. This gives the protein CASSLWNGLYEQYF.

A single count supports this clone. The sample holds other DNA sequences that translate to the same CDR3. The V gene is TRBV27, the J gene TRBJ2-7, with 9 bases lining up with TRBD1. This CDR3 spans 13 amino acids. CDR1 MNHEY and CDR2 SMNVEV come from the germline V gene (reference sequence). The ends lost 4 bases at V and 4 bases at J; junction bases unmatched: 2. The CDR3 reads CASSSTGGYEQYF. The CDR3 nucleotides read TGTGCCAGCAGTTCGACAGGGGGGTACGAGCAGTACTTC.

A remark on this clone: Different DNA sequences within this sample yield the same CDR3. The chain couples TRBV5-1 to TRBJ2-7; no firm D call. The germline CDR1 and CDR2 sequences are SGHRS and YFSETQ. Trimming cost V 0 bases and J 4 bases, with 8 bases left between them. This CDR3 has 13 amino acids. This CDR3 is CASSLAWGYEQYF. CDR3 sequence (DNA): TGCGCCAGCAGCTTGGCCTGGGGTTACGAGCAGTACTTC.

The chain uses TRBV9 and TRBJ2-3; D perhaps matches TRBD1 (6 bases). The CDR3 length is 17 residues. Per germline, CDR1 SGDLS and CDR2 YYNGEE. V was shortened by 2 bases and J by 3 bases, with 19 bases between the two germline ends. The CDR3 DNA is TGTGCCAGCAGCGTCCCAAGTACAGGGTTGTTAACAGATACGCAGTATTTT. Encoded protein: CASSVPSTGLLTDTQYF.

V and J are TRBV7-3 and TRBJ2-2; D may be TRBD2 (7 bases). This CDR3 is 15 amino acids long. V lost 1 base and J lost 7, with 13 bases in between. Per the germline V gene, CDR1 is SGHTA and CDR2 is FQGTGA. The chain's CDR3 is CASSLSGGEGGELFF. The CDR3 nucleotides are TGTGCCAGCAGCTTAAGCGGGGGCGAAGGCGGGGAGCTGTTTTTT. The full variable domain, in which reference TRBV7-3 and TRBJ2-2 provide the parts outside the CDR3, is GAGVSQTPSNKVTEKGKYVELRCDPISGHTALYWYRQSLGQGPEFLIYFQGTGAADDSGLPNDRFFAVRPEGSVSTLKIQRTERGDSAVYLCASSLSGGEGGELFFGEGSRLTVL.

In its sample, this clone was seen once. The chain couples TRBV4-3 to TRBJ1-1, with a tentative D call TRBD1 (5 bases). V lost 1 base to trimming and J lost 2 bases, with 14 bases between them. This CDR3 contains 16 residues. In germline, CDR1 is LGHNA, CDR2 YSLEER. The CDR3 is CASSQANIGDNTEAFF. In nucleotides, the CDR3 is TGCGCCAGCAGCCAAGCCAATATAGGGGATAACACTGAAGCTTTCTTT.

The CDR3 loop is CASSQDLSNEKLFF. The DNA of the CDR3 is TGCGCCAGCAGCCAAGATCTTAGTAATGAAAAACTGTTTTTT. The gene calls are TRBV4-3 and TRBJ1-4; D remains ambiguous. Germline CDR1 LGHNA, CDR2 YSLEER. The CDR3 contains 14 residues. V lost 0 bases, J lost 4 bases, and 6 bases lay in between.

Details on this clone: The sample holds other DNA sequences that translate to the same CDR3. This chain links TRBV5-1 with TRBJ2-5; D is uncertain. The V gene lost 2 bases and the J gene lost 2 bases, with 10 bases spanning the gap. This CDR3 contains 14 residues. CDR1 SGHRS and CDR2 YFSETQ come from the germline V gene. The CDR3 here is CASSLIGSQETQYF. The CDR3 nucleotides read TGCGCCAGCAGCTTAATAGGTTCGCAAGAGACCCAGTACTTC.

The gene calls are TRBV28 and TRBJ2-7; D not resolved. CDR3 length: 15 residues. Deletions cut 7 bases from V and 0 bases from J, with 16 bases between. Per the germline V gene, CDR1 is MDHEN and CDR2 is SYDVKM. For the CDR3, the DNA is TGTGCCAGCACCTCATTGGGTCCTAGCTCCTACGAGCAGTACTTC. This encodes CASTSLGPSSYEQYF.

CDR3 protein: CASSFLQGGYEQYF. As DNA, the CDR3 is TGTGCCAGCAGCTTTTTACAGGGGGGCTACGAGCAGTACTTC. The rearrangement uses TRBV7-6 and TRBJ2-7; 8 nucleotides agree with TRBD1. CDR3 length equals 14 residues. Trimming cost V 3 bases and J 3 bases; bases outside gene matches: 4. Germline CDR1 and CDR2: SGHVS and FNYEAQ.

V gene TRBV19 combines with J gene TRBJ2-1, with 8 positions matching TRBD2. V lost 1 base and J lost 5; bases outside the gene matches: 1. Per germline, CDR1 LNHDA and CDR2 SQIVND (reference sequence). The CDR3 length is 14 residues. CDR3: CASSIGLANNEQFF. For the CDR3, the DNA is TGTGCCAGTAGTATAGGACTAGCGAACAATGAGCAGTTCTTC.

This rearrangement joins TRBV28 to TRBJ1-1; D ambiguous. Germline lookup yields CDR1 MDHEN and CDR2 SYDVKM. The germline V and J ends were trimmed by 4 bases and 0 bases, with 9 bases remaining between them. There are 14 residues in the CDR3. CDR3 in amino acids: CASSYNWVNTEAFF. CDR3 coding DNA: TGTGCCAGCAGTTATAATTGGGTGAACACTGAAGCTTTCTTT.

The chain links TRBV6-5 to TRBJ1-1, with D perhaps TRBD1 (5 bases). Trimming left V 1 base short and J 4 bases short, with 13 bases between. The CDR3 is 15 residues long. Germline V gene sequence: CDR1 MNHEY, CDR2 SVGAGI. The CDR3 region is CASSYLSLGATEAFF. The CDR3 region has the DNA TGTGCCAGCAGTTACTTGTCTCTCGGGGCCACTGAAGCTTTCTTT.

The chain employs TRBV6-6 and TRBJ2-3; D gene unclear. CDR1 and CDR2 (germline): MNHNY, SVGAGI (reference sequence). Trimming removed 2 bases from V and 2 bases from J, with 11 bases in between. The length of the CDR3 is 15 residues. In DNA, the CDR3 is TGTGCCAGCAGTTACACGGGCCAAGCCACAGATACGCAGTATTTT. Protein sequence: CASSYTGQATDTQYF.